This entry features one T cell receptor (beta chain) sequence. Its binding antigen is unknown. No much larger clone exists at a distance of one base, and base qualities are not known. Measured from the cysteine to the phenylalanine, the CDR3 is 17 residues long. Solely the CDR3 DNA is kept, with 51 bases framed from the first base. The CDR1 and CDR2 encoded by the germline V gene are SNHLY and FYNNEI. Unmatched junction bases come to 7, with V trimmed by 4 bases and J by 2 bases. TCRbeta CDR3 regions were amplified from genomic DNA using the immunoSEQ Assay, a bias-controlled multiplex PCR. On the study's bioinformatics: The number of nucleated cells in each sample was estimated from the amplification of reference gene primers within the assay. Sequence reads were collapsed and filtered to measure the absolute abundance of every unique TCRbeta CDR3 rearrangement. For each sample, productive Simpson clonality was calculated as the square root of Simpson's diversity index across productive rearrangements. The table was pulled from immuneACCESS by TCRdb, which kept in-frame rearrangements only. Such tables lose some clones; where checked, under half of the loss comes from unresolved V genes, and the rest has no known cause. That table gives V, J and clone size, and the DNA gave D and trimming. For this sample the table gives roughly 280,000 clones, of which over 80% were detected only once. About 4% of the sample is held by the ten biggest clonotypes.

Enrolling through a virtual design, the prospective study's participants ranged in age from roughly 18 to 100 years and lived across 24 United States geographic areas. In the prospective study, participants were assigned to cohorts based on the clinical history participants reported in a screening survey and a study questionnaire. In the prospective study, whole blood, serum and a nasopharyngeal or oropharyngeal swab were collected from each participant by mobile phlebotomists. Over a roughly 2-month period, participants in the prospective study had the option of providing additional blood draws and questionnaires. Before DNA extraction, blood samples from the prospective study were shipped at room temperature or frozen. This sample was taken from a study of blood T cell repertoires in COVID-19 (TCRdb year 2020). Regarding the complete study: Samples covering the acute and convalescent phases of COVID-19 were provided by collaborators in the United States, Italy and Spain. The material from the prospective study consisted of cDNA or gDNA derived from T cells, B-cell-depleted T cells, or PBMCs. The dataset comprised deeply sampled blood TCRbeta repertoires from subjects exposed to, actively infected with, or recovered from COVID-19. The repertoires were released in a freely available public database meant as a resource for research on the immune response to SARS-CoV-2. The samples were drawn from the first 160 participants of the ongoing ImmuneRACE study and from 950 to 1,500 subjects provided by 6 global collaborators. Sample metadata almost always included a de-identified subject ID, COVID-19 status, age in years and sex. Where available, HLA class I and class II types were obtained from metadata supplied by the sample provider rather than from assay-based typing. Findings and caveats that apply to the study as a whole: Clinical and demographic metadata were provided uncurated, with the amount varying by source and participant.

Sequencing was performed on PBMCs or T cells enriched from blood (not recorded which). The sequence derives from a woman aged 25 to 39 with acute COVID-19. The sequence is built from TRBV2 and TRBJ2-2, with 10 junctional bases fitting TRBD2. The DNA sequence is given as TGTGCCAGCAGTGGTACCGGGACTAGCGTAAACACCGGGGAGCTGTTTTTT. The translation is CASSGTGTSVNTGELFF. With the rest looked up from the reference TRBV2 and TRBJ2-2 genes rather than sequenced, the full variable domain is EPEVTQTPSHQVTQMGQEVILRCVPISNHLYFYWYRQILGQKVEFLVSFYNNEISEKSEIFDDQFSVERPDGSNFTLKIRSTKLEDSAMYFCASSGTGTSVNTGELFFGEGSRLTVL.